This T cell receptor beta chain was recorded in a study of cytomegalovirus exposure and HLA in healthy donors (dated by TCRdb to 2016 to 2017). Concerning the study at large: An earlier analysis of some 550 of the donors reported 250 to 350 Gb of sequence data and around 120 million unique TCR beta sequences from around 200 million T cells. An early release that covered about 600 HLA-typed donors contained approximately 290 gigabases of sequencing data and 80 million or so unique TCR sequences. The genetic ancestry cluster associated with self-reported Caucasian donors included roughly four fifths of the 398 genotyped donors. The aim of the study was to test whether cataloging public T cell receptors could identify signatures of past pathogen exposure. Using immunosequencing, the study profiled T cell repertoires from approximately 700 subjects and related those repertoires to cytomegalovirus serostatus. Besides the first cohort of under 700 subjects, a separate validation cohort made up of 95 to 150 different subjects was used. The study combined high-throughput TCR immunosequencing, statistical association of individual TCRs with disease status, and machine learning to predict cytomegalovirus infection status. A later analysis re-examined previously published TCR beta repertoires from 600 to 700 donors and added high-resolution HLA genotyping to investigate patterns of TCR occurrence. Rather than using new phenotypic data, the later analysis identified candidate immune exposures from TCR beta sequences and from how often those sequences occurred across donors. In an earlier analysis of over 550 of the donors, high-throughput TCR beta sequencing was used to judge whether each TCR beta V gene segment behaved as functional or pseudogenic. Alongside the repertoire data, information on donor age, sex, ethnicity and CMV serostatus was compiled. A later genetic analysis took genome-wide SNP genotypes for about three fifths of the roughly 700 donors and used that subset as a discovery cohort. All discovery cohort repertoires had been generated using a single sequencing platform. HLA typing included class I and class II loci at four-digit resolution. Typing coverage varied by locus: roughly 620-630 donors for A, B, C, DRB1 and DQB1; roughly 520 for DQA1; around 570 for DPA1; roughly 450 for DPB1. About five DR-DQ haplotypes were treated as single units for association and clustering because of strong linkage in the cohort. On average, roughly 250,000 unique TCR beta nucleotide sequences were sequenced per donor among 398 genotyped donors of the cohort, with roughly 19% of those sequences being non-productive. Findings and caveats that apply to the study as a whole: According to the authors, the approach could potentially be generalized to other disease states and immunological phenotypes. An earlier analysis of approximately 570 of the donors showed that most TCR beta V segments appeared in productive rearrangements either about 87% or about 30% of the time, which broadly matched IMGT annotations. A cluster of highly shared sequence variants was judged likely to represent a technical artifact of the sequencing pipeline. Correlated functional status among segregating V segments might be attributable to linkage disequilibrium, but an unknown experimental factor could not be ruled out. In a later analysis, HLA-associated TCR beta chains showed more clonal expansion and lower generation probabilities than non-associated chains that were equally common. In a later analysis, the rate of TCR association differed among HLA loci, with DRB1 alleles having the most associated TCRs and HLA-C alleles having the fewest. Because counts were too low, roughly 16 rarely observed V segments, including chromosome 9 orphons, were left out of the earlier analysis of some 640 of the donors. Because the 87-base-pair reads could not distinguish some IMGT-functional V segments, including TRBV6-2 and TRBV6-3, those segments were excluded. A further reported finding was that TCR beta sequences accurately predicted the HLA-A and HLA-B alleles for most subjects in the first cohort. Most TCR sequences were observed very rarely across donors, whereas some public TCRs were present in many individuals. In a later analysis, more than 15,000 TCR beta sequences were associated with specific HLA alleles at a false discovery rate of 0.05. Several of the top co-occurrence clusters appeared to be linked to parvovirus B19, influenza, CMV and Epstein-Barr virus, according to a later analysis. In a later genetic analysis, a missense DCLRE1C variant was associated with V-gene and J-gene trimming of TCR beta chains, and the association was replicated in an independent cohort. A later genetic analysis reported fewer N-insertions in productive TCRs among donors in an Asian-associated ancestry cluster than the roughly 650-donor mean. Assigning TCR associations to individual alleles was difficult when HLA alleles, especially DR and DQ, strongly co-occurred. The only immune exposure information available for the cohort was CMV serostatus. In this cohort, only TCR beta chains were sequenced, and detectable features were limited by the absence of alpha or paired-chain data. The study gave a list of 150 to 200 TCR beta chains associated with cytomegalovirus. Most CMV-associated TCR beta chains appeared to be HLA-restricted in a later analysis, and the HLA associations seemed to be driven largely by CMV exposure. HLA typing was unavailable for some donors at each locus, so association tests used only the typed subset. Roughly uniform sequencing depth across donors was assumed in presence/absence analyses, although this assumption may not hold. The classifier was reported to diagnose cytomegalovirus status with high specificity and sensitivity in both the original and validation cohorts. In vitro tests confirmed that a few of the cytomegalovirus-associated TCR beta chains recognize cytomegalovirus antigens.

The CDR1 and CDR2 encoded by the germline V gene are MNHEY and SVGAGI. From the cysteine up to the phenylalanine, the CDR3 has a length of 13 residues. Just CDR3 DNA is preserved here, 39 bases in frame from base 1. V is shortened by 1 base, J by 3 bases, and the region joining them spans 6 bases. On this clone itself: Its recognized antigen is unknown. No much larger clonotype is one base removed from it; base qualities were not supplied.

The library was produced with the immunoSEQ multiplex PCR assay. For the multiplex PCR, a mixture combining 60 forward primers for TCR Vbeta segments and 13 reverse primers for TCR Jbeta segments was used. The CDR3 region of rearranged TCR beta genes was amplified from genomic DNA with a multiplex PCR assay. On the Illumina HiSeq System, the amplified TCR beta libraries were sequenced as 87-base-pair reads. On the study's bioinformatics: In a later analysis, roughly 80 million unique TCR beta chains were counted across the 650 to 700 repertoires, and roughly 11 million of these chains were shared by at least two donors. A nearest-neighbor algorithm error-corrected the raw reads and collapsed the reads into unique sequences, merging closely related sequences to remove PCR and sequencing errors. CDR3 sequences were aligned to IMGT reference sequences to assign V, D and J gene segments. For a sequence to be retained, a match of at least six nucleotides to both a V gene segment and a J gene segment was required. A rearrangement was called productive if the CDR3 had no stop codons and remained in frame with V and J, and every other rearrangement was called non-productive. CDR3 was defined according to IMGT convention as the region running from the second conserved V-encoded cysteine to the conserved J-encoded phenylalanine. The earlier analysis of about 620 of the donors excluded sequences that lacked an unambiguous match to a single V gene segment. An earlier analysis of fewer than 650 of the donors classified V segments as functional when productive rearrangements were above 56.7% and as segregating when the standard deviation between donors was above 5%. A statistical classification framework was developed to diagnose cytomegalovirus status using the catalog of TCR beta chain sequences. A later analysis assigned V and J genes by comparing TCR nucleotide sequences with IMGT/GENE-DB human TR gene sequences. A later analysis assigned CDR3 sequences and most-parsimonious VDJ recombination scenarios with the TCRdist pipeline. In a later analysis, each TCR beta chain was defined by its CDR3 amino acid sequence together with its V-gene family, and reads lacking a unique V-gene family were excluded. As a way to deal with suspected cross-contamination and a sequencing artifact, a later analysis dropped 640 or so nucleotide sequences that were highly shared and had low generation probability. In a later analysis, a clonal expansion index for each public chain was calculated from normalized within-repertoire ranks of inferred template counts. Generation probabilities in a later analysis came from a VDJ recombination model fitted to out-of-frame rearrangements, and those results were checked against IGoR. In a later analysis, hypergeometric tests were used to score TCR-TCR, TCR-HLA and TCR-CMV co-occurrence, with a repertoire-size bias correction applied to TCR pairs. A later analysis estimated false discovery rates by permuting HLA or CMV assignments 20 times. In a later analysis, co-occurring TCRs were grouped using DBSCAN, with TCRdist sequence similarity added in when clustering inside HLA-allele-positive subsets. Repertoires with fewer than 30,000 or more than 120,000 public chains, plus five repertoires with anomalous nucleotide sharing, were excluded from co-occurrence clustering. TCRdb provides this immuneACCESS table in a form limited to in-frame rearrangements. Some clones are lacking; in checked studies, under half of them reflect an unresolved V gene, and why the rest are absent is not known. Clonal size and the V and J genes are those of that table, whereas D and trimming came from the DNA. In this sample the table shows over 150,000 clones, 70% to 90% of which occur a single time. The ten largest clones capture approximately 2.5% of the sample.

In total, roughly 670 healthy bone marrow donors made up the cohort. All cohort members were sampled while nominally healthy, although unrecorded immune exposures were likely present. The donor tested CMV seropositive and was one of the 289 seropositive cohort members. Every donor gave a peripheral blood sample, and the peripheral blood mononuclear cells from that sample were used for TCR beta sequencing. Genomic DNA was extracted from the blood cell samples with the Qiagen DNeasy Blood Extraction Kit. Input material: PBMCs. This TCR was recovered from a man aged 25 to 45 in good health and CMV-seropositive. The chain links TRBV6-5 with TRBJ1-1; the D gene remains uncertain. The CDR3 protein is CASSYYTHTEAFF. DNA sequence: TGTGCCAGCAGTTACTATACTCACACTGAAGCTTTCTTT.